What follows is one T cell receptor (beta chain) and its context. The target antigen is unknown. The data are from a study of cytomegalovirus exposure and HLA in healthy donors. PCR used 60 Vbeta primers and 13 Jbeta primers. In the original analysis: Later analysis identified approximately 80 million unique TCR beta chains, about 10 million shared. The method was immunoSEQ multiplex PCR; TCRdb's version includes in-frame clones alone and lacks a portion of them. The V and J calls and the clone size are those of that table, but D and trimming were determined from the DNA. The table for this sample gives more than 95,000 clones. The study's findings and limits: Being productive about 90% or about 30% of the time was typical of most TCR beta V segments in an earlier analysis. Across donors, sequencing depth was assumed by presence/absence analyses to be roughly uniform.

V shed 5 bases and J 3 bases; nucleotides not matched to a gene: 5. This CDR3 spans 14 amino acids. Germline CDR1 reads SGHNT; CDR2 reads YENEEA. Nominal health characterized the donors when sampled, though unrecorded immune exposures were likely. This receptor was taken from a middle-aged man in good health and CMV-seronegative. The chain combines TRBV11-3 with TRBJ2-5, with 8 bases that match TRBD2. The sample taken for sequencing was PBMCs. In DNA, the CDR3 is TGTGCCAGCAGCGTAATAGCGGGAAAAGAGACCCAGTACTTC. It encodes CASSVIAGKETQYF.